The 22 T cell receptor beta chains given below trace back to one sample, sequenced in a study of CD8+CD57+ T cells in acquired aplastic anemia. Genomic DNA acted as the template from which TCR beta VDJ combination and CDR3 sequence profiling were carried out. One entry per CDR3 protein, called by TCRdb with MiXCR from the reads. The sample lists 200,000 or so distinct CDR3 sequences, just under 50% occurring once. Patients included in sequencing had previously demonstrated CD8+CD57+ cell expansion by flow cytometry. Sequencing was performed on sorted CD4+, CD8+, or CD8+CD57+ T cells (not recorded which) from PBMCs. These receptors came from a human donor with aplastic anemia.

The V gene is TRBV4-2, the J gene TRBJ2-5, with 11 bases matching TRBD1. The CDR3 consists of 16 residues. CDR1 is LGHNA, CDR2 YNFKEQ, per germline. V was pared by 1 base and J by 5 bases, with 6 bases of the junction left unmatched. CDR3 sequence (DNA): TGTGCCAGCAGCCAAGGGACAGGGGGCTTAGAGGAGACCCAGTACTTC. Translated, it gives CASSQGTGGLEETQYF.

The chain carries TRBV7-8 and TRBJ1-2; D remains unclear. Per germline, CDR1 SGHVS and CDR2 FQNEAQ. The V end lost 1 base, the J end lost 6 bases, and 6 bases lay between the germline ends. CDR3 size: 12 residues. For the CDR3, the DNA is TGTGCCAGCAGCTTAGATGGAAATGGCTACACCTTC. Residues: CASSLDGNGYTF.

This chain uses TRBV19 with TRBJ2-7, with TRBD1 matching over 10 bases. The germline V gene has CDR1 LNHDA and CDR2 SQIVND (reference sequence). Germline trimming cut 5 bases from V and 2 bases from J; bases unmatched to any gene: 15. The CDR3 sequence is 18 residues long. In nucleotides, the CDR3 is TGTGCCAGTAGTCCCGAAAGGCGGGGGACAGGGGTACCCTACGAGCAGTACTTC. Protein sequence: CASSPERRGTGVPYEQYF.

The chain joins TRBV10-3 to TRBJ1-1; possible D gene TRBD1, 6 bases. The V gene lost 7 bases and the J gene lost 4 bases, with 13 bases spanning the gap. This CDR3 contains 13 residues. Germline values: CDR1 ENHRY, CDR2 SYGVKD. CDR3: CAIKEGDGTEAFF. The CDR3 DNA reads as TGTGCCATCAAAGAGGGGGATGGCACTGAAGCTTTCTTT.

DNA for the CDR3: TGTGCCATCAGTGAGGACGGTCTCTCTGGAAACACCATATATTTT. Protein sequence: CAISEDGLSGNTIYF. J is TRBJ1-3 and V is TRBV10-3; no firm D call. From germline, CDR1 is ENHRY and CDR2 SYGVKD. The CDR3 length is 15 residues. Deletions cut 2 bases from V and 0 bases from J, with 8 bases between.

The table lists this clonotype with many counts. The chain carries TRBV25-1 and TRBJ2-1, with D possibly matching TRBD2 (5 bases). The CDR3 has 14 amino acids. Germline lookup yields CDR1 MGHDK and CDR2 SYGVNS. V dropped 4 bases and J dropped 9 bases, with 16 bases sitting between them. The CDR3 nucleotides are TGTGCCAGCAGTGGATCGAAACTAGGCGCTGAGCAGTTCTTC. Translating it yields CASSGSKLGAEQFF.

The J gene is TRBJ2-5, the V gene TRBV10-3; 9 bases line up with TRBD2. This CDR3 is 15 amino acids long. The V and J ends lost 4 bases and 4 bases, in that order; junction bases with no gene match: 7. Germline CDR1 and CDR2: ENHRY and SYGVKD. The CDR3 DNA is TGTGCCATCAGTGTCGGGCTAGCGGGACTAGAGACCCAGTACTTC. Its protein product is CAISVGLAGLETQYF.

This clonotype has at least ten counts. The V and J genes are TRBV7-9 and TRBJ2-6, with 7 bases identical to TRBD1. V was pared by 5 bases and J by 0 bases, with 13 bases of the junction left unmatched. The CDR3 is 19 residues long. Germline V CDR1 and CDR2: SEHNR, FQNEAQ (reference sequence). DNA of the CDR3: TGTGCCAGCAGCGTAACTTACAGGGGAACTTTCTCTGGGGCCAACGTCCTGACTTTC. Residues: CASSVTYRGTFSGANVLTF. The full variable domain, in which reference TRBV7-9 and TRBJ2-6 provide the parts outside the CDR3, is DTGVSQNPRHKITKRGQNVTFRCDPISEHNRLYWYRQTLGQGPEFLTYFQNEAQLEKSRLLSDRFSAERPKGSFSTLEIQRTEQGDSAMYLCASSVTYRGTFSGANVLTFGAGSRLTVL.

The chain recombines TRBV2 with TRBJ2-1; 8 bases match TRBD1. The length of the CDR3 is 15 residues. Germline CDR1 and CDR2: SNHLY and FYNNEI. Losses at the gene ends were 6 bases for V and 2 bases for J; bases not matched to a gene: 6. CDR3 region: CASRPGTGPYNEQFF. The DNA for the CDR3 is TGTGCCAGCAGGCCCGGGACAGGCCCCTACAATGAGCAGTTCTTC.

V and J are TRBV2 and TRBJ1-3, with 7 bases aligning to TRBD1. Germline-derived CDR1 and CDR2 are SNHLY and FYNNEI. After removal of 6 bases from V and 15 bases from J, the junction contained 8 bases not matched to a gene. This CDR3 has 11 amino acids. The CDR3 loop is CASSVGQDGYF. CDR3 nucleotides: TGTGCCAGCAGCGTCGGACAGGATGGATATTTT.

This rearrangement joins TRBV7-2 to TRBJ2-7, with 8 positions matching TRBD2. Trimming took 1 base from V and 12 from J; bases not matched to a gene: 8. Germline CDR1 is SGHTA and CDR2 is FQGNSA. This CDR3 has 13 residues. CDR3 bases: TGTGCCAGCAGCTTAGTTGCCAGCGGGGGTTTGTACTTC. Translation gives CASSLVASGGLYF.

This chain links TRBV2 with TRBJ1-1, with a weak D call TRBD1 (6 bases). Germline loops: CDR1 SNHLY, CDR2 FYNNEI. This CDR3 has 15 amino acids. Trimming took 0 bases from V and 6 from J, leaving 14 bases between them. In nucleotides, the CDR3 is TGTGCCAGCAGTGAAGCAACAGGGTTCCCAGCTGAAGCTTTCTTT. This codes for CASSEATGFPAEAFF.

This clonotype was seen a handful of times. The chain has TRBV7-2 and TRBJ2-3, with no clear D. CDR1 and CDR2 (germline): SGHTA, FQGNSA. The V end lost 3 bases, the J end lost 7 bases, and 8 bases lay between the germline ends. The CDR3 length is 12 residues. CDR3 bases: TGTGCCAGCAGCTTCCTCGTGAATACGCAGTATTTT. It translates to CASSFLVNTQYF.

In this sample, this clonotype turned up a few times. This rearrangement joins TRBV10-3 to TRBJ2-3; 9 bases are a match to TRBD2. Germline V gene sequence: CDR1 ENHRY, CDR2 SYGVKD. This CDR3 is 17 amino acids long. V was pared by 11 bases and J by 2 bases, with 17 bases of the junction left unmatched. The CDR3 DNA sequence: TGTGCCGGATCGCGGGGGGGACCAGCGGGAGACACAGATACGCAGTATTTT. This translates into CAGSRGGPAGDTDTQYF.

This chain links TRBV19 with TRBJ2-7; possible D gene TRBD2, 6 bases. CDR3 size: 14 residues. Per germline, CDR1 LNHDA and CDR2 SQIVND (reference sequence). With 5 bases removed from V and 2 bases from J, the gap between germline ends came to 13 bases. The CDR3 protein is CASSPLTGAYEQYF. The CDR3 nucleotides are TGTGCCAGTAGTCCACTGACGGGAGCCTACGAGCAGTACTTC.

This chain connects TRBV6-2 or TRBV6-3 to TRBJ2-7; TRBD2 aligns across 10 bases. The CDR3 is 15 residues long. Germline V gene sequence: CDR1 MNHEY, CDR2 SVGEGT. Trimming cost V 2 bases and J 6 bases; bases outside gene matches: 7. DNA of the CDR3: TGTGCCAGCAGTTACGGTGGGACTAGCGCTACCGAGCAGTACTTC. It specifies CASSYGGTSATEQYF.

The chain has TRBV19 and TRBJ1-5; 9 nucleotides line up with TRBD1. The V gene end was trimmed by 5 bases and the J gene end by 1 base; junction bases not matched to a gene: 6. This CDR3 is built from 16 residues. CDR1 is LNHDA and CDR2 is SQIVND in the germline V gene (reference sequence). The CDR3 sequence is CASSARQGVSNQPQHF. In DNA, the CDR3 is TGTGCCAGTAGTGCTAGACAGGGGGTGAGCAATCAGCCCCAGCATTTT.

On this clonotype itself: A much larger clone is a single base away; this may be a read error. The rearrangement uses TRBV11-2 and TRBJ1-1; no clear D gene. The germline V and J ends were trimmed by 5 bases and 5 bases, with 21 bases remaining between them. From germline, CDR1 is SGHAT and CDR2 FQNNGV. The CDR3 loop spans 16 amino acids. CDR3 nucleotides: TGTGCCAGCAGCCTCGAACAGTATTCTCTACTGACTGAAGCTTTCTTT. The encoded protein is CASSLEQYSLLTEAFF.

The rearrangement uses TRBV29-1 and TRBJ2-7; weak D call: TRBD2 (5 bases). V was trimmed by 6 bases and J by 2 bases, leaving 14 bases between them. Germline CDR1 SQVTM, CDR2 ANQGSEA. The CDR3 loop spans 13 amino acids. CDR3 bases: TGCAGCGTCGAGGGCGGCTGGGCCTACGAGCAGTACTTC. Amino acid sequence: CSVEGGWAYEQYF.

This clonotype was detected only a few times. The chain links TRBV7-6 to TRBJ1-6; D might be TRBD1 (6 bases). The CDR3 totals 15 residues. V dropped 1 base and J dropped 8 bases, with 12 bases sitting between them. Germline CDR1 SGHVS, CDR2 FNYEAQ. The CDR3 coding sequence is TGTGCCAGCAGCTTAGTGGCCAGGGGAGATTCACCCCTCCACTTT. Its translation is CASSLVARGDSPLHF.

In regard to this clonotype: This could be a read error, since a much larger clone is one nucleotide away. This is likely a read error, given that the CDR3 carries no conserved phenylalanine or tryptophan at its end. J is TRBJ1-1 and V is TRBV6-5; D not resolved. The V gene's germline CDR1 is MNHEY and CDR2 SVGAGI. This CDR3 has 14 amino acids. V shed 4 bases and J shed 0 bases, with 9 bases lying between them. For the CDR3, the DNA is TGTGCCAGCAGTTCCGGCAGGCTGAACACTGAAGCTTTCCTT. Its protein is CASSSGRLNTEAFL.

The chain has TRBV5-1 and TRBJ2-3; D is undetermined. Deletions cut 9 bases from V and 0 bases from J, with 14 bases between. The CDR3 sequence is 14 residues long. Germline CDR1 reads SGHRS; CDR2 reads YFSETQ. The CDR3 DNA follows: TGCGCCACCACCCTCTCCGGAAGCACAGATACGCAGTATTTT. Translation: CATTLSGSTDTQYF.